This T cell receptor (beta chain) derives from a study of T cells in Graves' hyperthyroidism and ophthalmopathy. This clonotype has ten or more counts. Its antigen remains unidentified. RNA transcripts were the template for amplifying TCR beta CDR3 regions. The TCR CDR3 was amplified in a first-round RT-PCR using the HTBI primer set. TCRdb re-derived calls from the multiplex PCR reads in MiXCR, one entry per CDR3 protein. The sample has hundreds of thousands of distinct CDR3 sequences; 35% are singletons. The study's findings and limits: Blood samples included most of the expanded thyroid clonotypes exceeding 0.001. Stable hyperthyroidism was separated from ophthalmopathy by a model based on 13 V-J features.

A lack of ophthalmopathy progression within 18 months defined stable Graves' hyperthyroidism. Patients aged 18 to 65 had newly diagnosed hyperthyroidism that had lasted under 2 months. The V gene lost 2 bases and the J gene lost 1 base, with 5 bases spanning the gap. The CDR3 covers 14 residues. The germline V gene has CDR1 SGHDN and CDR2 FVKESK. This sequence originates from a woman aged 40 to 55 with Graves' hyperthyroidism. Sequenced material: blood. This chain links TRBV14 with TRBJ2-2; unclear D gene. CDR3 coding DNA: TGTGCCAGCAGCCAATGGCAGAACACCGGGGAGCTGTTTTTT. This codes for CASSQWQNTGELFF.